Sequencing of this TCR beta chain was carried out in a study of response to subunit inactivated influenza vaccine listed by TCRdb under 2018. For the study in its entirety: Deep quantitative T cell receptor repertoire profiling was used in the study to track responses to a trivalent subunit inactivated influenza vaccine. The full study reports these points: The authors suggested that each seasonal influenza vaccination may recruit only a limited number of new T cells.

The library came from RT-PCR. The reads were generated on an Illumina HiSeq 2500. TCRdb trimmed public reads at Q25 via fastp, called clones via MiXCR and kept in-frame beta chains. A single entry per CDR3 protein holds the most common genes and DNA from its merged rows. The sample contains hundreds of thousands of distinct CDR3 sequences, 15% to 17% of them found a single time. Clones ranked in the top ten supply under 14% of the sample. At the junction V is shortened by 6 bases and J by 2 bases, with 16 bases in between. From the cysteine through the phenylalanine, the CDR3 covers 15 amino acids. The DNA shown is the 45-base CDR3, in frame from base 1. On this clonotype itself: Its target antigen remains unknown. No base quality information exists; no much larger clone differs at one position.

The receptor was isolated from a man over 45 who received an inactivated influenza vaccine. Donor details come from another sample of the same person, matched by shared clones. The source material was PBMCs from blood, sampled roughly 13 days after vaccination. Recombination linked TRBV12-3 or TRBV12-4 to TRBJ1-1; the D gene is possibly TRBD1, with 6 bases matching. In nucleotide form, the sequence is TGTGCCAGCAGCTTAACCGGGACACCAAACACTGAAGCTTTCTTT. The encoded protein is CASSLTGTPNTEAFF.